Shown below are 22 T cell receptor beta chains from a single sample sequenced in a study of Tregs in tolerant kidney transplant recipients. Data came from immunoSEQ multiplex PCR; TCRdb stores just in-frame clones and leaves some out. The sample data list tens of thousands of clones. The nonmyeloablative bone marrow transplants came from related graft donors, with transient mixed chimerism. Source: CD4+ T cells from blood (PBMCs), taken 24 months after the transplant. Receptors were obtained from a human patient who received a combined kidney and bone marrow transplant. Part of the T cell pool may stem from the graft donor.

Remarks on this clone: The read ends 3 residues early relative to the CDR3; the germline J gene fills the gap. The chain joins TRBV7-2 to TRBJ2-7; 10 bases agree with TRBD2. CDR1 is SGHTA, CDR2 FQGNSA, per germline. V lost 2 bases, J lost 3 bases, and 4 bases stayed unmatched. The CDR3 sequence is 15 residues long. The CDR3 region is CASSLRLAGVYEQYF. The sequenced part of the CDR3 DNA is TGTGCCAGCAGCTTACGTCTAGCGGGGGTCTACGAG.

Notes on this clone: The CDR3 end is not reached by the read, which stops 3 residues before it; the germline J gene fills it in. This chain joins TRBV2 and TRBJ1-5, with 10 bases fitting TRBD1. V lost 5 bases and J lost 6; bases outside the gene matches: 1. This CDR3 comprises 13 residues. CDR1 and CDR2 (germline): SNHLY, FYNNEI. The CDR3 region is CASSRTGGQPQHF. The CDR3 bases that were read are TGTGCCAGCAGTAGGACAGGGGGTCAGCCC.

In the case of this clone: The CDR3 extends 3 residues past the end of the read, so its final part is completed from the germline J gene. The chain recombines TRBV20-1 with TRBJ2-3, with 7 bases matching TRBD1. Germline values: CDR1 DFQATT, CDR2 SNEGSKA (reference sequence). J was trimmed by 2 bases and V by 6 bases; bases with no gene match: 8. The CDR3 runs to 14 residues. CDR3 in amino acids: CSARTGATTDTQYF. The part of the CDR3 DNA that was read is TGCAGTGCCCGGACAGGAGCTACCACAGATACG.

With respect to this clone: The read finishes 3 residues shy of the CDR3 end, and the germline J gene is used to complete it. The genes are TRBV20-1 and TRBJ1-5; D is uncertain. The CDR3 consists of 14 residues. V was trimmed by 0 bases and J by 4 bases, leaving 10 bases between them. Germline-derived CDR1 and CDR2 are DFQATT and SNEGSKA (reference sequence). The sequenced CDR3 bases are TGCAGTGCTAGAGAGGTGGACTGGAATCAGCCC. Protein sequence: CSAREVDWNQP. The entire CDR3 is CSAREVDWNQPQHF.

As concerns this clone: From the germline J gene comes the end of the CDR3, since the read stops 3 residues before it. The chain has TRBV5-1 and TRBJ2-1; the D call may be TRBD1 or TRBD2 (6 bases each). There are 16 residues in the CDR3. V dropped 4 bases and J dropped 8 bases, with 22 bases sitting between them. Germline loops: CDR1 SGHRS, CDR2 YFSETQ. The CDR3 here is CASSRVLGGGGDEQFF. The covered CDR3 bases are TGCGCCAGCAGCCGCGTGTTGGGTGGAGGGGGTGATGAG.

Worth noting for this clone: Coverage ceases 3 residues before the CDR3 finishes, and the germline J gene fills in the end. J is TRBJ2-5 and V is TRBV5-1; D is possibly TRBD1 (5 bases). V gave up 0 bases and J gave up 4 bases, with 19 bases separating them. This CDR3 is built from 17 residues. CDR1 is SGHRS, CDR2 YFSETQ, per germline. Incomplete CDR3 DNA: TGCGCCAGCAGCTTGGCTAGTGGGGTCTATAGGGGAGAGACC. Residues: CASSLASGVYRGET. The complete CDR3 reads CASSLASGVYRGETQYF.

As concerns this clone: With the read ending 3 residues before the CDR3 end, the germline J gene is used to fill in that end. The V gene is TRBV5-1, the J gene TRBJ2-3; 10 bases agree with TRBD2. Per the germline V gene, CDR1 is SGHRS and CDR2 is YFSETQ. The V segment lost 0 bases and the J segment 0 bases; nucleotides outside the gene matches: 4. The CDR3 is 17 residues long. The CDR3 sequence is CASSLDLAGASTDTQYF. The sequenced part of the CDR3 DNA is TGCGCCAGCAGCTTGGATCTAGCGGGGGCTAGCACAGATACG.

Partial CDR3 DNA: TGTGCCAGCAGCTTCGGGACTAGCGGGAGCTACGAG. This gives the protein CASSFGTSGSYE. The complete CDR3 protein is CASSFGTSGSYEQYF. V usage is TRBV5-7 and J usage is TRBJ2-7; 14 nucleotides align to TRBD2. The read ends 3 residues before the CDR3 terminus; that terminus is restored from the germline J gene. TRBV5-7 is labeled an ORF, and its function is uncertain. Trimming cost V 2 bases and J 3 bases; bases outside gene matches: 1. This CDR3 has 15 amino acids.

As regards this clone: The CDR3 is cut off 3 residues early in the read; its end comes from the germline J gene. V usage is TRBV7-3 and J usage is TRBJ2-5, with 8 bases identical to TRBD2. The length of the CDR3 is 16 residues. Unmatched junction bases numbered 6, after V lost 2 bases and J lost 1 base. Germline CDR1 and CDR2: SGHTA and FQGTGA. This CDR3 is CASSLGSGGSQETQYF. The CDR3 bases that were read are TGTGCCAGCAGCTTAGGCAGCGGGGGTTCCCAAGAGACC.

Worth noting for this clone: The sequenced fragment ends 3 residues before the CDR3 boundary, so the rest is inferred from the germline J gene. V and J are TRBV5-1 and TRBJ2-2, with no clear D. Germline values: CDR1 SGHRS, CDR2 YFSETQ. Trimming pared 4 bases from V and 7 bases from J, leaving 14 bases between. CDR3 length equals 14 residues. CDR3 residues: CASSLTTGGGELFF. Partial CDR3 DNA: TGCGCCAGCAGCCTAACTACCGGTGGCGGGGAG. Variable domain in full (rest from reference TRBV5-1 and TRBJ2-2): KAGVTQTPRYLIKTRGQQVTLSCSPISGHRSVSWYQQTPGQGLQFLFEYFSETQRNKGNFPGRFSGRQFSNSRSEMNVSTLELGDSALYLCASSLTTGGGELFFGEGSRLTVL.

This CDR3 is CASSLDGTSGRRTDTQYF. The sequenced CDR3 bases are TGTGCCAGCAGCTTAGACGGGACTAGCGGGAGAAGGACAGATACG. The chain uses TRBV7-6 and TRBJ2-3; TRBD2 matches 14 bases. The read halts 3 residues ahead of the CDR3 end, with the missing end drawn from the germline J gene. CDR1 SGHVS and CDR2 FNYEAQ come from the germline V gene. CDR3 length: 18 amino acids. J lost 3 bases, V lost 1 base, and 6 bases had no gene match.

With respect to this clone: The sequence runs out 3 residues before the end of the CDR3; the remainder is reconstructed from the germline J gene. This chain joins TRBV5-1 and TRBJ1-4, with a possible D match to TRBD1 (6 bases). The length of the CDR3 is 18 residues. With 1 base removed from V and 2 bases from J, the gap between germline ends came to 18 bases. Germline CDR1 and CDR2: SGHRS and YFSETQ. The covered CDR3 bases are TGCGCCAGCAGCTTGTCCGGGACACCGAAGGCCACTAATGAAAAA. This gives the protein CASSLSGTPKATNEK. The full CDR3 reads CASSLSGTPKATNEKLFF.

On this clone: The missing CDR3 end, 3 residues past where the read stops, is filled in from the germline J gene. The V call is TRBV2, the J call TRBJ2-7; D perhaps matches TRBD1 (6 bases). V was pared by 4 bases and J by 4 bases, with 11 bases between. CDR1 SNHLY and CDR2 FYNNEI come from the germline V gene. This CDR3 is 13 amino acids long. The CDR3 loop reads CASSGWTEYEQYF. CDR3 bases read: TGTGCCAGCAGTGGGTGGACAGAGTACGAG. The entire variable domain, with the rest obtained from reference TRBV2 and TRBJ2-7, is as follows: EPEVTQTPSHQVTQMGQEVILRCVPISNHLYFYWYRQILGQKVEFLVSFYNNEISEKSEIFDDQFSVERPDGSNFTLKIRSTKLEDSAMYFCASSGWTEYEQYFGPGTRLTVT.

About this clone itself: The read halts 3 residues ahead of the CDR3 end, with the missing end drawn from the germline J gene. The genes are TRBV5-1 and TRBJ2-1; 16 bases are shared with TRBD2. Germline values: CDR1 SGHRS, CDR2 YFSETQ. J was trimmed by 7 bases and V by 3 bases; bases with no gene match: 1. CDR3 length equals 15 residues. The part of the CDR3 DNA that was read is TGCGCCAGCAGCTCGGGACTAGCGGGAGGGAATGAG. Translating it yields CASSSGLAGGNE. The complete CDR3 sequence is CASSSGLAGGNEQFF.

To note about this clone: With the read ending 3 residues before the CDR3 end, the germline J gene is used to fill in that end. The genes are TRBV2 and TRBJ1-5; the match to TRBD1 covers 7 bases. V shed 6 bases, J shed 5 bases, and the junction held 7 bases outside the gene matches. Germline V gene sequence: CDR1 SNHLY, CDR2 FYNNEI. This CDR3 contains 14 residues. This CDR3 reads CASSTQGKDQPQHF. Incomplete CDR3 DNA: TGTGCCAGCAGCACACAGGGGAAGGATCAGCCC.

Regarding this clone: Read data end 3 residues before the CDR3 end; the end is taken from the germline J gene. V gene TRBV7-8 combines with J gene TRBJ1-2; no reliable D call. The CDR3 consists of 14 residues. Trimming pared 2 bases from V and 3 bases from J, leaving 10 bases between. Per the germline V gene, CDR1 is SGHVS and CDR2 is FQNEAQ. The CDR3 sequence is CASSLYTSDYGYTF. CDR3 DNA, as far as it was read: TGTGCCAGCAGCTTATATACGTCGGACTATGGC.

Notes on this clone: An end of the junction does not agree with germline; a read error may underlie this. The CDR3 end is not reached by the read, which stops 3 residues before it; the germline J gene fills it in. The chain uses TRBV4-1 and TRBJ2-1; 8 bases match TRBD2. Germline V gene lookup returns CDR1 MGHRA and CDR2 YSYEKL. There are 13 residues in the CDR3. CDR3: CTSSQDRGGEQFF. The covered CDR3 bases are TGCACCAGCAGCCAAGATCGGGGGGGTGAG.

As regards this clone: The read comes to an end 3 residues before the CDR3 does, leaving the germline J gene to fill in the end. This chain joins TRBV5-5 and TRBJ2-3; D unresolved. Trimming shortened V by 0 bases and J by 6 bases, and 8 bases separated the two germline ends. CDR3 length equals 13 residues. Germline lookup yields CDR1 SGHKS and CDR2 YYEKEE (reference sequence). The covered CDR3 bases are TGTGCCAGCAGCTTGGGGCCAAGGGATACG. Its protein product is CASSLGPRDT. The CDR3, in full, reads CASSLGPRDTQYF.

With respect to this clone: The sequence runs out 3 residues before the end of the CDR3; the remainder is reconstructed from the germline J gene. This rearrangement joins TRBV20-1 to TRBJ2-7; TRBD1 aligns across 8 bases. The CDR3 totals 13 residues. Germline lookup yields CDR1 DFQATT and CDR2 SNEGSKA (reference sequence). Germline trimming cut 6 bases from V and 5 bases from J; bases unmatched to any gene: 9. Partial CDR3 DNA: TGCAGTGCGAACGGGGACAGGTCCGACGAG. Translation: CSANGDRSDE. The complete CDR3 reads CSANGDRSDEQYF.

Remarks on this clone: The read falls 3 residues short of the CDR3 end, and the missing part is taken from the germline J gene. This rearrangement joins TRBV5-6 to TRBJ2-7, with 8 bases aligning to TRBD1. Trimming took 7 bases from V and 3 from J; bases not matched to a gene: 9. Germline CDR1 and CDR2: SGHDT and YYEEEE. The CDR3 sequence is 14 residues long. The CDR3 DNA, read in part, is TGTGCCAGCTTCGGGTGGACAGGGATCTACGAG. The encoded protein is CASFGWTGIYE. The CDR3, in full, reads CASFGWTGIYEQYF.

Remarks on this clone: The read terminates 3 residues before the CDR3 end, so the remaining end is supplied by the germline J gene. V usage is TRBV18 and J usage is TRBJ1-4; tentative D call: TRBD1 (5 bases). The CDR3 runs to 15 residues. Germline V lookup: CDR1 KGHSH, CDR2 LQKENI. The V end lost 1 base, the J end lost 5 bases, and 11 bases lay between the germline ends. CDR3 sequence reads: CASSPQGTSNEKLFF. Incomplete CDR3 DNA: TGTGCCAGCTCACCACAGGGGACTTCCAATGAAAAA.

The CDR3 DNA, read in part, is TGTGCCAGCAGGGGACTCCCCAACAATGAG. Translating gives CASRGLPNNE. The complete CDR3 reads CASRGLPNNEQFF. The chain couples TRBV27 to TRBJ2-1, with D perhaps TRBD2 (6 bases). The CDR3 is cut off 3 residues early in the read; its end comes from the germline J gene. Between the trimmed V and J ends, which lost 6 bases and 5 bases, there was a span of 11 bases. Germline V gene lookup returns CDR1 MNHEY and CDR2 SMNVEV (reference sequence). This CDR3 is built from 13 residues.